This T cell receptor (beta chain) was documented in a study of blood T cell repertoires in COVID-19. This clone was found once. Only in-frame clones appear in the TCRdb table, and some are missing; sequencing was by immunoSEQ multiplex PCR. The repertoire holds around 280,000 clones, around 90% seen once, with 2.2% in the top ten. The CDR3 length is 13 residues. Trimming removed 6 bases from V and 8 bases from J, with 16 bases in between. From germline, CDR1 is LNHDA and CDR2 SQIVND (reference sequence). This clonotype was obtained from a woman between 45 and 65 years old who had recovered from COVID-19. This chain connects TRBV19 to TRBJ1-2, with D perhaps matching TRBD1 (5 bases). Sequencing was done on a sample of peripheral blood. The CDR3 sequence is CASSRDPAGGYTF. The CDR3 nucleotides read TGTGCCAGTAGCCGGGACCCAGCGGGGGGCTACACCTTC. Based on the CDR3 plus reference TRBV19 and TRBJ1-2, the full variable domain is DGGITQSPKYLFRKEGQNVTLSCEQNLNHDAMYWYRQDPGQGLRLIYYSQIVNDFQKGDIAEGYSVSREKKESFPLTVTSAQKNPTAFYLCASSRDPAGGYTFGSGTRLTVV.